This TCR beta chain was recorded in a study of blood T cell repertoires in COVID-19. Libraries were prepared by immunoSEQ multiplex PCR; TCRdb keeps only in-frame clonotypes and omits some of them. In the table there are about 370,000 clones, 85% to 90% of which are singletons. The CDR3 spans 17 residues. Trimming removed 3 bases from V and 4 bases from J, with 21 bases in between. Germline CDR1 and CDR2: LGHDT and YNNKEL (reference sequence). The receptor's source is a woman in her twenties or thirties who had recovered from COVID-19. This rearrangement joins TRBV3-1 (or the pseudogene TRBV3-2) to TRBJ1-1; D might be TRBD1 (5 bases). Sequenced input: PBMCs or T cells enriched from blood (not recorded which). CDR3 bases: TGTGCCAGCAGCCACGCTGGTGGGGGGATAGTTGGCACTGAAGCTTTCTTT. The encoded protein is CASSHAGGGIVGTEAFF.